This T cell receptor beta chain was sequenced in a study of cytomegalovirus exposure and HLA in healthy donors. Study-wide results and caveats: As a later analysis showed, a missense DCLRE1C variant was linked to trimming of TCR beta V- and J-genes. Among TCR sequences, most were rare, though some public TCRs appeared in many donors. HLA alleles were associated with 15,000 to 20,000 TCR beta sequences in a later analysis at 0.05 false discovery rate.

A multiplex PCR was run with 60 Vbeta primers and 13 Jbeta primers. As handled by the study authors: There were about 80 million unique TCR beta chains by a later count, and 8.5 million to 14 million of them were shared. Generated by immunoSEQ multiplex PCR, the TCRdb table keeps only in-frame clones and is missing some. V and J calls and clone size follow that table, whereas D and trimming were derived from the DNA. The table lists some 130,000 clones, 76% of them singletons. A word on this clone: Its specificity is not known.

The sample consisted of PBMCs. This sequence was found in a female donor in good health and CMV-seropositive.

DNA for the CDR3: TGTGCCAGCAGTTACTCTCGAGGGATTAGGGAGACCCAGTACTTC. Protein: CASSYSRGIRETQYF. The chain couples TRBV6-6 to TRBJ2-5; a weak D match, TRBD2 (5 bases). The germline CDR1 and CDR2 sequences are MNHNY and SVGAGI (reference sequence). The germline V and J ends were trimmed by 0 bases and 5 bases, with 13 bases remaining between them. The CDR3 contains 15 residues.